The clone carrying this TCR beta chain showed up just a few times. Its antigen is undetermined. Treatment meaning: treatment-naive control, cytoreductive nephrectomy. Control tumors came from treatment-naive patients without prior radiation. The data originate from a study of radiation and T cells in renal cell carcinoma. General study points: Top 100 clonotypes averaged approximately 50% in irradiated versus roughly 45% in nephrectomy-only tumors.

Assay used: immunoSEQ multiplex PCR; TCRdb lists only in-frame clones, some missing. The table records some 20,000 clones, roughly three fifths of them present only once. The clonotype comes from a man in his fifties or sixties with renal cell carcinoma. The sequenced sample was tumor tissue, obtained from a patient whose treatment was nephrectomy without radiotherapy.

CDR3 DNA: TGTGCCAGCAGTGAAGCAGTCCACTTTGGACAGTTCTTC. This encodes CASSEAVHFGQFF. The chain uses TRBV6-1 and TRBJ2-1; D gene unclear. CDR3 length: 13 residues. V lost 0 bases and J 13 bases, leaving 13 bases between the germline ends. Germline values: CDR1 MNHNS, CDR2 SASEGT.